This TCR beta chain came from a study of T cells after yellow fever vaccination. This clonotype occurred a few times. TCRdb ran MiXCR on the 5' RACE reads and lists one entry per CDR3 protein. Among about 500,000 distinct CDR3 sequences listed, around 16% were seen once. CDR3 length equals 13 residues. The V end was cut by 4 bases, the J end by 5 bases, with 12 bases between. The chain recombines TRBV12-3 or TRBV12-4 with TRBJ2-7; no reliable D call. Sample: PBMCs, taken 4 to 5 days after the first yellow fever vaccination. The sequence was obtained from a man aged 18-30 years who received the YFV17D yellow fever vaccine. The CDR3 coding sequence is TGTGCCAGCAGTTCCCAGGTCCAGAACGAGCAGTACTTC. The encoded protein is CASSSQVQNEQYF.